The 14 T cell receptor beta chains reported below all come from one sample, sequenced in a study of metastatic and nonmetastatic thyroid tumors. TCRdb reanalyzed the PCR reads via MiXCR. The sample lists about 49,000 clones; around 20% were seen once. Thyroid surgery was performed in patients who had received no treatment beforehand. Material: blood. These receptors all come from a female donor with papillary thyroid cancer or a benign thyroid nodule (not recorded which). Some clones in this sample may be carry-over from other donors' samples.

This clone was observed a single time. The chain joins TRBV4-1 to TRBJ1-3; D gene ambiguous. This CDR3 region has 13 residues. Trimming took off 0 bases at V and 4 bases at J, with 4 bases between the two ends. The germline CDR1 and CDR2 sequences are MGHRA and YSYEKL. The CDR3 nucleotides read TGCGCCAGCAGCCAAGATCGAGGAAACACCATATATTTT. It is translated as CASSQDRGNTIYF.

This clone has a count of ten or more. The chain uses TRBV27 and TRBJ2-5; TRBD2 matches 8 bases. The CDR3 is 14 amino acids. CDR1 is MNHEY and CDR2 is SMNVEV in the germline V gene (reference sequence). Trimming cost V 8 bases and J 5 bases; bases outside gene matches: 10. This CDR3 reads CASGSSGTRETQYF. The CDR3, as DNA: TGTGCCAGCGGGAGTAGCGGGACGCGTGAGACCCAGTACTTC.

Details on this clone: This could be a read error, since a much larger clone is one nucleotide away. The chain links TRBV5-6 to TRBJ1-1; D gene ambiguous. V gave up 5 bases and J gave up 0 bases, with 8 bases separating them. Germline CDR1 reads SGHDT; CDR2 reads YYEEEE. The CDR3 covers 13 residues. The CDR3, as DNA: TGTGCCAGCAGATTGAGAGTGAACACTGAAGCTTTCTTT. Its translation: CASRLRVNTEAFF.

V gene TRBV11-1 combines with J gene TRBJ2-7, with D possibly called TRBD1 or TRBD2 (6 bases each). CDR1 and CDR2 (germline): SGHAT, FQDESV (reference sequence). This CDR3 contains 17 residues. Trimming removed 5 bases at V and 4 bases at J, with 24 bases between. The CDR3, as DNA: TGTGCCAGCAGCCCCGACAGGTGGGCTAGCGTGAGTTACGAGCAGTACTTC. It specifies CASSPDRWASVSYEQYF.

Comment on this clone: A single base separates this from a much larger clone, so it may be a read error. The identical CDR3 is also encoded by other nucleotide sequences in the sample. The chain recombines TRBV3-1 with TRBJ1-1; 7 positions agree with TRBD1. After removal of 4 bases from V and 6 bases from J, the junction contained 5 bases not matched to a gene. This CDR3 region has 13 residues. Germline CDR1 LGHDT, CDR2 YNNKEL (reference sequence). CDR3 loop: CASSRGGGSEAFF. The DNA of the CDR3 is TGTGCCAGCAGCCGAGGAGGGGGCTCTGAAGCTTTCTTT.

This chain links TRBV28 with TRBJ2-7, with a weak D call TRBD1 (6 bases). CDR1 and CDR2 from the germline V gene are MDHEN and SYDVKM. The CDR3 covers 18 residues. V lost 5 bases and J 7 bases, leaving 30 bases between the germline ends. The CDR3 coding sequence is TGTGCCAGCAGTCGCTATCTTTACAGGGTGTCTAACATATATGAGCAGTACTTC. Translated: CASSRYLYRVSNIYEQYF.

Relative to its sample, this clone is medium-sized. J is TRBJ1-5 and V is TRBV4-1; D gene ambiguous. The V end lost 0 bases, the J end lost 7 bases, and 4 bases lay between the germline ends. There are 12 residues in the CDR3. Germline V gene data show CDR1 as MGHRA and CDR2 as YSYEKL. CDR3 amino acids: CASSQEGQPQHF. DNA for the CDR3: TGCGCCAGCAGCCAAGAAGGACAGCCCCAGCATTTT.

The table lists this clone with many counts. The rearrangement joins TRBV30 to TRBJ1-5; possible D gene TRBD1, 6 bases. The V gene's germline CDR1 is GTSNPN and CDR2 SVGIG (reference sequence). V lost 3 bases, J lost 2 bases, and 11 bases lay in between. The CDR3 runs to 14 residues. The CDR3 DNA follows: TGTGCCTGGAGCCAGGGGATCGGCAATCAGCCCCAGCATTTT. It specifies CAWSQGIGNQPQHF.

This clone was seen a handful of times. This chain joins TRBV6-9 and TRBJ1-1; TRBD1 is a possible D gene (5 bases). The CDR3 is made up of 15 amino acids. The germline gives CDR1 MNHGY, CDR2 SVAAGI. V lost 2 bases and J 3 bases, leaving 13 bases between the germline ends. The CDR3 nucleotides read TGTGCCAGCAGTTATGGGGACCGGGTTGACACTGAAGCTTTCTTT. It is translated as CASSYGDRVDTEAFF.

The genes are TRBV27 and TRBJ2-2; a weak D match, TRBD1 (6 bases). The CDR3 runs 13 residues. V was shortened by 5 bases and J by 7 bases, with 11 bases between the two germline ends. Germline CDR1 reads MNHEY; CDR2 reads SMNVEV (reference sequence). CDR3 sequence reads: CASSTGTRGELFF. CDR3 in DNA: TGTGCCAGCAGTACAGGGACACGCGGGGAGCTGTTTTTT.

Notes on this clone: Mismatch with germline at one junction end may stem from a read error. The rearrangement joins TRBV20-1 to TRBJ2-7, with 7 bases that match TRBD2. This CDR3 contains 15 residues. Germline CDR1 DFQATT, CDR2 SNEGSKA (reference sequence). The CDR3 protein is CSAGEGGSHHGEQYF. DNA for the CDR3: TGCAGTGCTGGAGAGGGAGGGAGTCACCATGGCGAGCAGTACTTC.

This clone was seen ten or more times. The CDR3 loop is CASSSGLAGYEQFF. The CDR3 DNA follows: TGTGCCAGCAGCTCGGGACTAGCGGGATATGAGCAGTTCTTC. The chain carries TRBV5-4 and TRBJ2-1; 13 nucleotides line up with TRBD2. From germline, CDR1 is SGHNT and CDR2 YYREEE (reference sequence). This CDR3 has 14 amino acids. V was clipped by 3 bases and J by 8 bases; unmatched bases: 2.

This clone was detected many times. V and J are TRBV6-6 and TRBJ1-1; D ambiguous. With 2 bases removed from V and 8 bases from J, the gap between germline ends came to 12 bases. CDR1 MNHNY and CDR2 SVGAGI come from the germline V gene (reference sequence). The CDR3 covers 13 residues. This chain's CDR3 is CASSYGLHAEAFF. The CDR3 nucleotides are TGTGCCAGCAGTTACGGCCTACACGCCGAAGCTTTCTTT.

This clone was picked up many times. J is TRBJ1-2 and V is TRBV20-1; the match to TRBD1 covers 10 bases. Trimming removed 6 bases from V and 5 bases from J; junction bases left unmatched: 6. CDR1 is DFQATT and CDR2 is SNEGSKA in the germline V gene (reference sequence). The CDR3 has 13 amino acids. Written as DNA, the CDR3 is TGCAGTGCGGTCCCGGGACAGGGGTATGGCTACACCTTC. This sequence encodes CSAVPGQGYGYTF.